This TCR beta chain stems from a study of graft-versus-host responses after intestinal transplantation. To note about this clone: Its antigen is unknown.

Generated by immunoSEQ multiplex PCR, the TCRdb table keeps only in-frame clones and is missing some. The sample holds about 31,000 clones, approximately 80% seen once. Trimming took 1 base from V and 1 from J, leaving 11 bases between them. Germline values: CDR1 MNHNS, CDR2 SASEGT. This CDR3 has 15 residues. The sequenced sample was unstimulated CD8+ T cells sorted from spleen or lymph node cells, obtained before intestinal transplant. The source of this sequence is a human donor who received an intestinal transplant. The chain uses TRBV6-1 and TRBJ2-7; tentatively, D is TRBD1 (5 bases). CDR3 loop: CASSEVRAGSYEQYF. CDR3 nucleotide sequence: TGTGCCAGCAGTGAAGTAAGGGCAGGGTCCTACGAGCAGTACTTC.